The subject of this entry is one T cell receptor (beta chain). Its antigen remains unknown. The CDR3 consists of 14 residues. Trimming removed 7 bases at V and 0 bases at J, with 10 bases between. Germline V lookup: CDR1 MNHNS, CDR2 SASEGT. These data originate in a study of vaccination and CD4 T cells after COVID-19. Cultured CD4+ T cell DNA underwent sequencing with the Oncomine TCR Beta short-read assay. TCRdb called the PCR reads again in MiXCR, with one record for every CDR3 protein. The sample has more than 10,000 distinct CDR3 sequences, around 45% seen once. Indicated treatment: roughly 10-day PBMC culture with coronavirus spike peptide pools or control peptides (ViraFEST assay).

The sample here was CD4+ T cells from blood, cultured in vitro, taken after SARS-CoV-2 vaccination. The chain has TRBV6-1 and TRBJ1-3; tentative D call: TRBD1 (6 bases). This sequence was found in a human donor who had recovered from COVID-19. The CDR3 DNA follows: TGTGCCAGCAACGGACAGTACTCTGGAAACACCATATATTTT. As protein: CASNGQYSGNTIYF.